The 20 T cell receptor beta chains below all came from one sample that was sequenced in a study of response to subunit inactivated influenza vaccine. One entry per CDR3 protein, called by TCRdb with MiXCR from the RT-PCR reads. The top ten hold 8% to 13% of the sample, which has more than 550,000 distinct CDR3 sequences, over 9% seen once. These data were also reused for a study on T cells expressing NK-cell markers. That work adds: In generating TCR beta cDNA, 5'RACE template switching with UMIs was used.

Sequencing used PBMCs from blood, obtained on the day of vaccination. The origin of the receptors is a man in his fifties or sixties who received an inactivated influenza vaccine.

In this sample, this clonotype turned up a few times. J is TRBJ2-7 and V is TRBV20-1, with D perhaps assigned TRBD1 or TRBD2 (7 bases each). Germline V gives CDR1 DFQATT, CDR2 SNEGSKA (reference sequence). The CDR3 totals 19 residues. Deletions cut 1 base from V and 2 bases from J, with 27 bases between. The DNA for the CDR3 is TGCAGTGCTAGAGCGCCGGGACAGAGAACTCTAGCGGCTACCTACGAGCAGTACTTC. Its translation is CSARAPGQRTLAATYEQYF.

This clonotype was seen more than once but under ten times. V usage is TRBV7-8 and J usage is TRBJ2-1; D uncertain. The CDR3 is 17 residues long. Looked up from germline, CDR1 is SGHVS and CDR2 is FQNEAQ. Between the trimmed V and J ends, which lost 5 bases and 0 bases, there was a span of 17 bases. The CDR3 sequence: CASSGSRIRSSYNEQFF. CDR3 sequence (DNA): TGTGCCAGCAGCGGTAGCCGCATTAGGAGCTCCTACAATGAGCAGTTCTTC.

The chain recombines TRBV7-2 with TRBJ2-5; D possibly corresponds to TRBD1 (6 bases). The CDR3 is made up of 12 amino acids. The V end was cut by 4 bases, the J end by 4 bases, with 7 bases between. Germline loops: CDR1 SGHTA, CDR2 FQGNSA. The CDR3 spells CASSWDIETQYF. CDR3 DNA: TGTGCCAGCAGCTGGGACATAGAGACCCAGTACTTC.

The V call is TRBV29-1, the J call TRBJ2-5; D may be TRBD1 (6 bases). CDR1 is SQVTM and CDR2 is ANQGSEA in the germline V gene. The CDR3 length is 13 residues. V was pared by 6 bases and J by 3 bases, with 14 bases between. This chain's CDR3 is CSVSDSLKETQYF. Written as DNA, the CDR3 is TGCAGCGTATCGGACAGCCTAAAAGAGACCCAGTACTTC.

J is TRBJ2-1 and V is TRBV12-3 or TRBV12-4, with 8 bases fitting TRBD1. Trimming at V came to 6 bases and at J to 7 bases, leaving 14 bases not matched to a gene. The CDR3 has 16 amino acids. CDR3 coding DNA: TGTGCCAGCAGCTCGGACAGGGAGCGAGGGGGTAATGAGCAGTTCTTC. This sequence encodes CASSSDRERGGNEQFF.

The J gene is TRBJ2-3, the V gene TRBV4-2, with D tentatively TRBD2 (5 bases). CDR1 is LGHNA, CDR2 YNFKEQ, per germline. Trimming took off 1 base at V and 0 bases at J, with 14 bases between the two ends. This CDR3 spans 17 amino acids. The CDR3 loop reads CASSQVVGGGSTDTQYF. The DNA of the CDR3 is TGTGCCAGCAGCCAAGTGGTCGGTGGCGGGAGCACAGATACGCAGTATTTT.

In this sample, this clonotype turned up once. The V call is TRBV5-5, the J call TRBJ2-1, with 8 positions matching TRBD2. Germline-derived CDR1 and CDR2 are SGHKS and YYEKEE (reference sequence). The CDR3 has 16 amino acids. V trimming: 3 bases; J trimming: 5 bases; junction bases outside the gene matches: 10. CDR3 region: CASSSIPGLGDNEQFF. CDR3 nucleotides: TGTGCCAGCAGCTCGATTCCGGGACTAGGGGACAATGAGCAGTTCTTC.

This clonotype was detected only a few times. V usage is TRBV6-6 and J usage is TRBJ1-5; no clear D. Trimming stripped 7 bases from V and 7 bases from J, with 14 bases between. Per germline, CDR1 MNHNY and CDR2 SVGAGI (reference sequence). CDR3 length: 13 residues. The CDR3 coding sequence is TGTGCCAGCACTATTCAGATAGGCCAGCCCCAGCATTTT. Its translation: CASTIQIGQPQHF.

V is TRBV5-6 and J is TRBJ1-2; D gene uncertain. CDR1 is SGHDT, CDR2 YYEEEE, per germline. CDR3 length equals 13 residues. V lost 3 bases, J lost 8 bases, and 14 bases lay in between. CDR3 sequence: CASSSDPKGGYTF. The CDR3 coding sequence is TGTGCCAGCAGCTCGGACCCAAAGGGAGGCTACACCTTC.

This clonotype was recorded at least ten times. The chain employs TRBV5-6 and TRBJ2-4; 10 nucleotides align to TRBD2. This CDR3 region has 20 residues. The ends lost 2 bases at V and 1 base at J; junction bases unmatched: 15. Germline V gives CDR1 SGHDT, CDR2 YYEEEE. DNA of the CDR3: TGTGCCAGCAGCTTCCCGTCTAGCGGGAGAAGGGGACTCGCCAAAAACATTCAGTACTTC. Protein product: CASSFPSSGRRGLAKNIQYF.

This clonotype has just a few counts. The CDR3 spells CSASWEPRSTDTQYF. The CDR3 nucleotides are TGCAGTGCTAGTTGGGAGCCTCGTAGCACAGATACGCAGTATTTT. V gene TRBV20-1 combines with J gene TRBJ2-3; a possible D gene is TRBD2 (5 bases). The V gene lost 3 bases and the J gene lost 0 bases, with 13 bases spanning the gap. Germline lookup yields CDR1 DFQATT and CDR2 SNEGSKA (reference sequence). The CDR3 loop spans 15 amino acids.

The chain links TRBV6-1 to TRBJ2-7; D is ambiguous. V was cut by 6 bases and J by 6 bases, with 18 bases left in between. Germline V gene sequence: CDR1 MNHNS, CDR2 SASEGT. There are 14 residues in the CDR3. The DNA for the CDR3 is TGTGCCAGCAGACGCGCTCCGACCGTGGGCGAGCAGTACTTC. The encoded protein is CASRRAPTVGEQYF.

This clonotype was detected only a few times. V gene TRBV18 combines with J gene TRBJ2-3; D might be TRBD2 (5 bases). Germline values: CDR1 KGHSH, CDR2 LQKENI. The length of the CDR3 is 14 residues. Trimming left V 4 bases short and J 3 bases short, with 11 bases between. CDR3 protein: CASSLFGETDTQYF. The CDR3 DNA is TGTGCCAGCTCACTTTTCGGGGAAACAGATACGCAGTATTTT.

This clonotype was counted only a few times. CDR3 in DNA: TGTGCCAGTAGTACGGCAGGGGCCTACACCGGGGAGCTGTTTTTT. Amino acids: CASSTAGAYTGELFF. The genes are TRBV19 and TRBJ2-2; maybe TRBD1 (6 bases). CDR3 length: 15 amino acids. Trimming removed 4 bases from V and 3 bases from J, with 12 bases in between. In germline, CDR1 is LNHDA, CDR2 SQIVND (reference sequence).

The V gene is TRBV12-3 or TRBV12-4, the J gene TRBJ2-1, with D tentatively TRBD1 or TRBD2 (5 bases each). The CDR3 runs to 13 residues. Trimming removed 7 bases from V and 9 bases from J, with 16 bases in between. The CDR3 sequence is CASTPGPTGEQFF. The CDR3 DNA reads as TGTGCCAGCACGCCGGGACCAACGGGTGAGCAGTTCTTC.

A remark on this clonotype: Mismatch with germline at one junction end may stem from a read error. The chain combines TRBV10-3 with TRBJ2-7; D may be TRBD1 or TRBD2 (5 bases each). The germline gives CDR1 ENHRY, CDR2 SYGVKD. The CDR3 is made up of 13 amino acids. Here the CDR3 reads CAVRDGDSCEQYF. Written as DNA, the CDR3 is TGTGCCGTCCGGGACGGAGATTCCTGCGAGCAGTACTTC.

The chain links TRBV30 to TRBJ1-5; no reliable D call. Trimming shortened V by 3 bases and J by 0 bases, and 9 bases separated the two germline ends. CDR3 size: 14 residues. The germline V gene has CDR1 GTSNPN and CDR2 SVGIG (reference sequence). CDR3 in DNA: TGTGCCTGGAGGACACCTTATAGCAATCAGCCCCAGCATTTT. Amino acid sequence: CAWRTPYSNQPQHF.

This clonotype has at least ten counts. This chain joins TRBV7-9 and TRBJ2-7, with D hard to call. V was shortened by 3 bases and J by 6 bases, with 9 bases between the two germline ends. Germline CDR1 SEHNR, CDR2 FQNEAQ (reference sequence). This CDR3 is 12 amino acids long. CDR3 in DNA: TGTGCCAGCAGCTTGTGGGGTTTCGAGCAGTACTTC. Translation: CASSLWGFEQYF.

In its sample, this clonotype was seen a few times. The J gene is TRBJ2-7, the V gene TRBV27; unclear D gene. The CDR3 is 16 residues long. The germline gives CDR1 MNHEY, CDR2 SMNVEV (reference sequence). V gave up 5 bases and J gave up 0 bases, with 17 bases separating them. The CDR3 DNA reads TGTGCCAGCAGTCCCGCCGGCCGGGCCGACTCCTACGAGCAGTACTTC. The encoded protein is CASSPAGRADSYEQYF.

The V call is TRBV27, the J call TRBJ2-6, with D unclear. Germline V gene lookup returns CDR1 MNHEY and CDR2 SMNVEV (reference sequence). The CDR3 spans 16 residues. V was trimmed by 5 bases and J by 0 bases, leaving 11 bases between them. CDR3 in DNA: TGTGCCAGCAGTATCCTCGGGTTCTCTGGGGCCAACGTCCTGACTTTC. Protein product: CASSILGFSGANVLTF.